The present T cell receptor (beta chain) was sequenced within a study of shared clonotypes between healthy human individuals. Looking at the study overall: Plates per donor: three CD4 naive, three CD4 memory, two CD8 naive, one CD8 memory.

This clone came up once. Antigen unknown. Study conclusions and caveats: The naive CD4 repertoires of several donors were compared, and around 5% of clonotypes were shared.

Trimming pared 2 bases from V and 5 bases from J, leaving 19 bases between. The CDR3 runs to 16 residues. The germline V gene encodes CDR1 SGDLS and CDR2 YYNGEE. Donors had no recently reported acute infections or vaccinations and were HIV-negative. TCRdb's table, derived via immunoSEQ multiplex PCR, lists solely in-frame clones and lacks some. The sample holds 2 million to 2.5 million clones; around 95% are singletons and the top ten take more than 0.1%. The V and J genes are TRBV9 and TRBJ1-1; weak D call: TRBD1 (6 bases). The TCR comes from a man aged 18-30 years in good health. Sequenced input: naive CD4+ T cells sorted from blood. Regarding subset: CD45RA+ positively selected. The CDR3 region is CASSVGAGLSGTEAFF. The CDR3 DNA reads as TGTGCCAGCAGCGTGGGGGCGGGGTTATCGGGAACTGAAGCTTTCTTT.